Listed here are 25 T cell receptor beta chains from one sample, sequenced in a study of blood T cell repertoires in COVID-19. Profiling relied on immunoSEQ multiplex PCR, and the TCRdb table lists in-frame clones only, not all of them. The table lists over 200,000 clones, 70% to 90% of them singletons. Sequencing input: peripheral blood. All receptors come from a woman aged 70-85 years with active or convalescent COVID-19.

This rearrangement joins TRBV6-5 to TRBJ1-3, with 8 nucleotides matching TRBD1. V was clipped by 6 bases and J by 0 bases; unmatched bases: 4. This CDR3 has 15 residues. Germline-derived CDR1 and CDR2 are MNHEY and SVGAGI. CDR3 sequence reads: CASSWTGFSGNTIYF. The DNA for the CDR3 is TGTGCCAGCAGCTGGACAGGGTTCTCTGGAAACACCATATATTTT.

The chain carries TRBV29-1 and TRBJ1-1; no firm D call. Germline CDR1 reads SQVTM; CDR2 reads ANQGSEA. The CDR3 covers 12 residues. The V and J ends lost 3 bases and 4 bases respectively, with 9 bases between them. The CDR3 reads CSVESTGTEAFF. The DNA for the CDR3 is TGCAGCGTTGAGTCGACGGGCACTGAAGCTTTCTTT.

This chain links TRBV5-1 with TRBJ1-4; 7 bases are a match to TRBD1. Germline V CDR1 and CDR2: SGHRS, YFSETQ. This CDR3 has 15 residues. With V trimmed by 0 bases and J by 9 bases, 8 bases remained unmatched. Here the CDR3 reads CASSLEVGTVKKLFF. The CDR3 nucleotides are TGCGCCAGCAGCTTGGAAGTGGGGACAGTCAAAAAACTGTTTTTT.

V usage is TRBV6-5 and J usage is TRBJ1-1; D unclear. The CDR3 spans 14 residues. Germline values: CDR1 MNHEY, CDR2 SVGAGI. V dropped 6 bases and J dropped 0 bases, with 11 bases sitting between them. The CDR3 is CASSPRALNTEAFF. CDR3 nucleotides: TGTGCCAGCAGCCCAAGAGCCCTGAACACTGAAGCTTTCTTT.

V and J are TRBV4-3 and TRBJ1-6; maybe TRBD1 (6 bases). CDR3 length equals 15 residues. The V gene's germline CDR1 is LGHNA and CDR2 YSLEER. Between the trimmed V and J ends, which lost 1 base and 9 bases, there was a span of 13 bases. In nucleotides, the CDR3 is TGCGCCAGCAGCCAAGGGTACAGGGTCGGTTCACCCCTCCACTTT. Translated, it gives CASSQGYRVGSPLHF.

The rearrangement joins TRBV19 to TRBJ2-6; 12 nucleotides agree with TRBD1. With V trimmed by 6 bases and J by 3 bases, 9 bases remained unmatched. CDR3 length: 18 residues. Germline values: CDR1 LNHDA, CDR2 SQIVND (reference sequence). CDR3 sequence: CASSIPGQGAVGANVLTF. In DNA form, the CDR3 reads TGTGCCAGTAGCATACCGGGACAGGGGGCGGTTGGGGCCAACGTCCTGACTTTC.

The chain is built from TRBV6-5 and TRBJ1-2, with D possibly matching TRBD1 (5 bases). CDR1 is MNHEY, CDR2 SVGAGI, per germline. V lost 6 bases to trimming and J lost 1 base, with 9 bases between them. The CDR3 is 13 residues long. The CDR3 nucleotides are TGTGCCAGCAGCCCCAGGGTTAACTATGGCTACACCTTC. It codes for CASSPRVNYGYTF.

This clone occurred many times. The same CDR3 can be traced to other DNA sequences in this sample. This rearrangement joins TRBV7-9 to TRBJ2-1; 7 bases are shared with TRBD2. Germline V lookup: CDR1 SEHNR, CDR2 FQNEAQ (reference sequence). This CDR3 is 15 amino acids long. J was trimmed by 4 bases and V by 7 bases; bases with no gene match: 10. CDR3 loop: CASNQGDGGYNEQFF. The DNA for the CDR3 is TGTGCCAGCAACCAGGGTGACGGGGGGTACAATGAGCAGTTCTTC.

In DNA form, the CDR3 reads TGTGCCAGCTCACGGCGGGGGGCGAAAGAGACCCAGTACTTC. This encodes CASSRRGAKETQYF. V usage is TRBV18 and J usage is TRBJ2-5, with 8 bases fitting TRBD2. Germline V lookup: CDR1 KGHSH, CDR2 LQKENI. CDR3 size: 14 residues. The ends lost 4 bases at V and 3 bases at J; junction bases unmatched: 4.

This clone showed up just a few times. The V call is TRBV13, the J call TRBJ1-1; tentative D call: TRBD1 (5 bases). Trimming took 8 bases from V and 5 from J, leaving 12 bases between them. The CDR3 is 12 residues long. In germline, CDR1 is PRHDT, CDR2 FYEKMQ (reference sequence). This chain's CDR3 is CASALTGTEAFF. DNA for the CDR3: TGTGCCAGCGCCCTCACAGGAACTGAAGCTTTCTTT. The variable domain in full, completed from reference TRBV13 and TRBJ1-1, reads AAGVIQSPRHLIKEKRETATLKCYPIPRHDTVYWYQQGPGQDPQFLISFYEKMQSDKGSIPDRFSAQQFSDYHSELNMSSLELGDSALYFCASALTGTEAFFGQGTRLTVV.

The chain joins TRBV5-6 to TRBJ2-5; 8 positions agree with TRBD2. Germline-derived CDR1 and CDR2 are SGHDT and YYEEEE. The CDR3 spans 18 residues. V lost 4 bases, J lost 0 bases, and 14 bases stayed unmatched. The CDR3 bases are TGTGCCAGCAGCCCGCCCCGATGGAGTAGCGGGGACCAAGAGACCCAGTACTTC. Protein sequence: CASSPPRWSSGDQETQYF.

This sequence joins TRBV9 and TRBJ2-5; possibly TRBD2 for D (5 bases). Looked up from germline, CDR1 is SGDLS and CDR2 is YYNGEE. Trimming pared 3 bases from V and 3 bases from J, leaving 15 bases between. The CDR3 extends over 15 amino acids. This CDR3 is CASSAYMSGEETQYF. CDR3 coding DNA: TGTGCCAGCAGCGCCTACATGAGCGGTGAAGAGACCCAGTACTTC. Variable domain in full (rest from reference TRBV9 and TRBJ2-5): DSGVTQTPKHLITATGQRVTLRCSPRSGDLSVYWYQQSLDQGLQFLIQYYNGEERAKGNILERFSAQQFPDLHSELNLSSLELGDSALYFCASSAYMSGEETQYFGPGTRLLVL.

The V gene is TRBV5-4, the J gene TRBJ2-7; 12 nucleotides align to TRBD2. The germline V gene encodes CDR1 SGHNT and CDR2 YYREEE (reference sequence). CDR3 length: 15 residues. With 0 bases clipped from V and 4 bases from J, the junction kept 2 bases outside the gene matches. The DNA of the CDR3 is TGTGCCAGCAGCTTGGATCTAGCGGGAGGGTACGAGCAGTACTTC. This sequence encodes CASSLDLAGGYEQYF.

The table lists this clone with a few counts. V is TRBV11-2 and J is TRBJ1-1; a weak D match, TRBD1 (6 bases). This CDR3 comprises 13 residues. Germline CDR1 SGHAT, CDR2 FQNNGV. The germline V and J ends were trimmed by 9 bases and 9 bases, with 20 bases remaining between them. CDR3: CASCGPTGLQAFF. The CDR3, as DNA: TGTGCCAGTTGCGGACCTACAGGGCTTCAAGCTTTCTTT.

The chain links TRBV2 to TRBJ2-1; TRBD1 matches at 9 bases. Germline V gene data show CDR1 as SNHLY and CDR2 as FYNNEI. The CDR3 has 14 residues. Losses at the gene ends were 3 bases for V and 7 bases for J; bases not matched to a gene: 4. CDR3 loop: CASSDTGGLNEQFF. CDR3 DNA sequence: TGTGCCAGCAGTGATACAGGGGGCTTGAATGAGCAGTTCTTC.

The chain is built from TRBV6-1 and TRBJ1-4; 9 bases are shared with TRBD1. The CDR3 runs to 16 residues. Germline V lookup: CDR1 MNHNS, CDR2 SASEGT. Trimming removed 3 bases from V and 2 bases from J; junction bases left unmatched: 4. Here the CDR3 DNA reads TGTGCCAGCAGTGACGCACAGGGGGCGACTAATGAAAAACTGTTTTTT. This sequence encodes CASSDAQGATNEKLFF.

This clone came up once. This chain uses TRBV6-5 with TRBJ1-5; no definite D call. The V gene lost 7 bases and the J gene lost 3 bases, with 13 bases spanning the gap. The CDR3 is 14 residues long. Germline CDR1 MNHEY, CDR2 SVGAGI. CDR3 in amino acids: CASTQGGNNQPQHF. The CDR3 bases are TGTGCCAGCACCCAAGGAGGGAACAATCAGCCCCAGCATTTT.

The chain couples TRBV7-8 to TRBJ1-2; TRBD1 matches at 7 bases. CDR3 length equals 15 residues. V dropped 3 bases and J dropped 4; count of bases not matched to a gene: 8. Germline V CDR1 and CDR2: SGHVS, FQNEAQ. The CDR3 nucleotides are TGTGCCAGCAGCTTGCTGACAGGGTATGCCTATGGCTACACCTTC. Translated: CASSLLTGYAYGYTF.

This clone was detected only once. This chain connects TRBV3-1 (or the pseudogene TRBV3-2) to TRBJ2-7, with 7 positions matching TRBD1. V was pared by 0 bases and J by 2 bases, with 10 bases of the junction left unmatched. The CDR3 has 17 amino acids. Germline CDR1 and CDR2: LGHDT and YNNKEL (reference sequence). The CDR3 sequence: CASSQDPTGYMAYEQYF. Written as DNA, the CDR3 is TGTGCCAGCAGCCAAGATCCGACAGGGTATATGGCCTACGAGCAGTACTTC.

The chain combines TRBV2 with TRBJ1-4; 8 nucleotides match TRBD1. The V and J ends lost 3 bases and 8 bases, in that order; junction bases with no gene match: 5. CDR1 is SNHLY and CDR2 is FYNNEI in the germline V gene. The length of the CDR3 is 14 residues. CDR3 region: CASSDRTGSEKLFF. The CDR3 DNA reads as TGTGCCAGCAGTGACAGGACAGGGTCCGAAAAACTGTTTTTT.

This clone appeared once. V gene TRBV6-5 combines with J gene TRBJ2-3, with 7 bases fitting TRBD2. After removal of 4 bases from V and 1 base from J, the junction contained 5 bases not matched to a gene. Germline lookup yields CDR1 MNHEY and CDR2 SVGAGI. The CDR3 totals 15 residues. The CDR3 sequence: CASSSPAGGTDTQYF. The CDR3 DNA is TGTGCCAGCAGTTCCCCGGCGGGGGGCACAGATACGCAGTATTTT.

This chain uses TRBV30 with TRBJ1-2; no reliable D call. This CDR3 contains 14 residues. Germline assignment: CDR1 GTSNPN and CDR2 SVGIG (reference sequence). V was cut by 2 bases and J by 8 bases, with 18 bases left in between. CDR3 in amino acids: CAWSPNHPRSGYTF. DNA for the CDR3: TGTGCCTGGAGTCCAAACCACCCTAGGAGCGGCTACACCTTC.

This rearrangement joins TRBV28 to TRBJ2-6; 8 bases match TRBD1. The V segment lost 2 bases and the J segment 3 bases; nucleotides outside the gene matches: 3. The CDR3 loop spans 16 amino acids. In germline, CDR1 is MDHEN, CDR2 SYDVKM. The CDR3, as DNA: TGTGCCAGCAGTTTACCAGGGGGCGGTGGGGCCAACGTCCTGACTTTC. Protein: CASSLPGGGGANVLTF. The full variable domain, in which reference TRBV28 and TRBJ2-6 provide the parts outside the CDR3, is DVKVTQSSRYLVKRTGEKVFLECVQDMDHENMFWYRQDPGLGLRLIYFSYDVKMKEKGDIPEGYSVSREKKERFSLILESASTNQTSMYLCASSLPGGGGANVLTFGAGSRLTVL.

The chain couples TRBV18 to TRBJ2-3, with 7 bases that match TRBD1. Germline lookup yields CDR1 KGHSH and CDR2 LQKENI. V dropped 5 bases and J dropped 3; count of bases not matched to a gene: 8. The CDR3 length is 15 residues. The CDR3 nucleotides are TGTGCCAGCTCAACAGGGGCTTTATTTACAGATACGCAGTATTTT. Translation gives CASSTGALFTDTQYF. The whole variable domain, filled in from reference TRBV18 and TRBJ2-3, reads NAGVMQNPRHLVRRRGQEARLRCSPMKGHSHVYWYRQLPEEGLKFMVYLQKENIIDESGMPKERFSAEFPKEGPSILRIQQVVRGDSAAYFCASSTGALFTDTQYFGPGTRLTVL.

V gene TRBV28 combines with J gene TRBJ2-2, with TRBD2 matching 15 bases. This CDR3 contains 15 residues. The germline V gene has CDR1 MDHEN and CDR2 SYDVKM. Trimming at V came to 11 bases and at J to 2 bases, leaving 3 bases not matched to a gene. The CDR3 spells CAGGLAGGNTGELFF. The CDR3 nucleotides read TGTGCCGGGGGACTAGCGGGGGGAAACACCGGGGAGCTGTTTTTT.